Sequencing of this T cell receptor (beta chain) was carried out in a study of shared clonotypes between healthy human individuals. Across the whole study: Donor ages ranged 18 to 49 years: two women, a few men.

Assay execution took place at the deep level. Sequencing was performed on unsorted PBMC DNA using ten immunoSEQ deep assay plates. Per the original data handling: Owing to the provision of junction-only sequences devoid of quality scores by immunoSEQ, filtering differed. The protocol was immunoSEQ multiplex PCR, while the TCRdb copy is restricted to in-frame clones and leaves out a portion. Clone size and the V and J calls come from that table; the DNA yielded D and trimming. The sample lists about 450,000 clones, roughly 77% occurring once. In this sample, this clone turned up many times. This CDR3 spans 12 amino acids. Trimming cost V 5 bases and J 8 bases, with 10 bases left between them. Germline CDR1 and CDR2: MNHNS and SASEGT.

The sequence derives from a middle-aged woman in good health. Some clones in this sample may be carry-over from other donors' samples. Material: PBMCs. The rearrangement joins TRBV6-1 to TRBJ2-1; D remains ambiguous. The CDR3: CASSLRLDEQFF. The CDR3 nucleotides are TGTGCCAGCAGTCTCCGTTTGGATGAGCAGTTCTTC.